This T cell receptor beta chain was observed in a study of T cells in Graves' hyperthyroidism and ophthalmopathy. This clonotype was counted only a few times. Amplification targeted TCR beta CDR3 regions from RNA transcripts. The study used the HTBI primer set for a first-round RT-PCR of the TCR CDR3. TCRdb fed the multiplex PCR reads into MiXCR, producing one record per CDR3 protein. This sample carries hundreds of thousands of distinct CDR3 sequences, 15% to 20% of them seen once, and the ten largest clones take roughly 44%. The CDR3 has 15 residues. Germline values: CDR1 SGDLS, CDR2 YYNGEE. Trimming cost V 0 bases and J 3 bases, with 12 bases left between them.

The source material was blood. This receptor was identified in a man in his forties with Graves' ophthalmopathy. The genes are TRBV9 and TRBJ1-2; D perhaps matches TRBD1 (5 bases). The CDR3 nucleotides read TGTGCCAGCAGCGTAGATCCGGGGGGGGACTATGGCTACACCTTC. Its translation is CASSVDPGGDYGYTF.